This passage covers 30 T cell receptor beta chains from one sample sequenced in a study of blood T cell repertoires in COVID-19. The table came from immunoSEQ multiplex PCR; TCRdb's copy has only in-frame clones and leaves some out. The profile shows around 200,000 clones, 80% to 90% of them singletons. Sequenced input: peripheral blood. All receptors come from a middle-aged woman with active or convalescent COVID-19.

The chain is built from TRBV18 and TRBJ1-1; D possibly corresponds to TRBD1 (5 bases). Germline V lookup: CDR1 KGHSH, CDR2 LQKENI. V was trimmed by 3 bases and J by 1 base, leaving 12 bases between them. The CDR3 is 15 residues long. The CDR3 sequence is CASSPGRAENTEAFF. The DNA of the CDR3 is TGTGCCAGCTCACCGGGCAGGGCCGAGAACACTGAAGCTTTCTTT.

The chain couples TRBV5-1 to TRBJ1-5; perhaps TRBD1 as D (5 bases). CDR1 is SGHRS, CDR2 YFSETQ, per germline. V was clipped by 4 bases and J by 1 base, with 9 bases between them. The CDR3 is made up of 14 amino acids. CDR3 in amino acids: CASSQGESNQPQHF. The CDR3 DNA sequence: TGCGCCAGCAGCCAGGGCGAAAGCAATCAGCCCCAGCATTTT. Filled out from reference TRBV5-1 and TRBJ1-5, the complete variable domain reads KAGVTQTPRYLIKTRGQQVTLSCSPISGHRSVSWYQQTPGQGLQFLFEYFSETQRNKGNFPGRFSGRQFSNSRSEMNVSTLELGDSALYLCASSQGESNQPQHFGDGTRLSIL.

J is TRBJ1-1 and V is TRBV6-5; a weak D match, TRBD1 (5 bases). This CDR3 has 12 residues. CDR1 MNHEY and CDR2 SVGAGI come from the germline V gene. Trimming left V 6 bases short and J 0 bases short, with 5 bases between. The CDR3 DNA reads TGTGCCAGCAGGACAGTGAACACTGAAGCTTTCTTT. Protein product: CASRTVNTEAFF.

The V gene is TRBV7-9, the J gene TRBJ1-1; 8 bases match TRBD1. Germline loops: CDR1 SEHNR, CDR2 FQNEAQ (reference sequence). Trimming took 5 bases from V and 1 from J; bases not matched to a gene: 3. CDR3 length: 14 amino acids. The CDR3 nucleotides read TGTGCCAGCAGCGGGGACAGGAGGAACACTGAAGCTTTCTTT. Protein: CASSGDRRNTEAFF.

The V call is TRBV3-1 (or the pseudogene TRBV3-2), the J call TRBJ2-1, with TRBD2 as a possible D gene (6 bases). The CDR3 has 15 amino acids. Per the germline V gene, CDR1 is LGHDT and CDR2 is YNNKEL (reference sequence). Trimming left V 1 base short and J 4 bases short, with 11 bases between. CDR3 loop: CASSQASGPYNEQFF. The CDR3 nucleotides read TGTGCCAGCAGCCAAGCCAGCGGGCCTTACAATGAGCAGTTCTTC.

This chain links TRBV30 with TRBJ2-1; TRBD1 aligns across 10 bases. The V gene's germline CDR1 is GTSNPN and CDR2 SVGIG (reference sequence). This CDR3 has 13 amino acids. Losses at the gene ends were 2 bases for V and 9 bases for J; bases not matched to a gene: 4. CDR3 sequence (DNA): TGTGCCTGGAGTAGGTGGACAGGGGGTGAGCAGTTCTTC. Translation gives CAWSRWTGGEQFF.

The rearrangement links TRBV7-5 to TRBJ1-5; the table names TRBD1, a call not compared with the DNA. TRBV7-5 is given as a pseudogene. The CDR3 runs to 14 residues. The CDR3 spells CVRSSDSSNQPQHF. The CDR3 DNA reads TGTGTCAGAAGCTCGGACAGTAGCAATCAGCCCCAGCATTTT.

The chain uses TRBV7-2 and TRBJ2-1, with 10 bases aligning to TRBD2. Germline loops: CDR1 SGHTA, CDR2 FQGNSA. There are 15 residues in the CDR3. V was pared by 5 bases and J by 1 base, with 2 bases of the junction left unmatched. The CDR3 here is CASSASGGSYNEQFF. The CDR3 DNA is TGTGCCAGCAGCGCTAGCGGGGGATCCTACAATGAGCAGTTCTTC.

The V and J genes are TRBV6-2 or TRBV6-3 and TRBJ1-5, with D perhaps matching TRBD1 (6 bases). CDR1 MNHEY and CDR2 SVGEGT come from the germline V gene. This CDR3 is 15 amino acids long. V lost 5 bases, J lost 0 bases, and 11 bases lay in between. This chain's CDR3 is CASSIDRTSNQPQHF. Here the CDR3 DNA reads TGTGCCAGCAGTATCGACAGGACTAGCAATCAGCCCCAGCATTTT.

The chain links TRBV5-1 to TRBJ2-2; 7 nucleotides agree with TRBD1. This CDR3 region has 15 residues. V lost 2 bases and J lost 1; bases outside the gene matches: 2. Germline V gives CDR1 SGHRS, CDR2 YFSETQ. CDR3 loop: CASSFWTGNTGELFF. DNA for the CDR3: TGCGCCAGCAGCTTCTGGACAGGGAACACCGGGGAGCTGTTTTTT.

This chain joins TRBV7-6 and TRBJ2-1; 7 nucleotides match TRBD2. The CDR3 is 15 amino acids. CDR1 is SGHVS and CDR2 is FNYEAQ in the germline V gene. V lost 2 bases to trimming and J lost 6 bases; unmatched junction nucleotides: 7. The CDR3 coding sequence is TGTGCCAGCAGCTTAACGGGAGGCCCCTCCAATGAGCAGTTCTTC. It encodes CASSLTGGPSNEQFF.

The chain couples TRBV7-6 to TRBJ1-1; TRBD1 matches 7 bases. This CDR3 has 15 amino acids. Germline assignment: CDR1 SGHVS and CDR2 FNYEAQ. Germline trimming cut 5 bases from V and 5 bases from J; bases unmatched to any gene: 11. The DNA of the CDR3 is TGTGCCAGCAGCCCGCTCTACAGGGGAGGAACTGAAGCTTTCTTT. It yields the protein CASSPLYRGGTEAFF.

The rearrangement links TRBV19 to TRBJ2-2; D may be TRBD1 (6 bases). From germline, CDR1 is LNHDA and CDR2 SQIVND (reference sequence). The V gene lost 7 bases and the J gene lost 6 bases, with 18 bases spanning the gap. The CDR3 is 15 residues long. This chain's CDR3 is CASTRGQTNAGELFF. The CDR3 nucleotides read TGTGCCAGTACCCGAGGACAGACAAACGCCGGGGAGCTGTTTTTT.

J is TRBJ1-2 and V is TRBV7-9; 8 bases agree with TRBD1. Looked up from germline, CDR1 is SEHNR and CDR2 is FQNEAQ (reference sequence). This CDR3 has 13 residues. V lost 5 bases and J lost 8; bases outside the gene matches: 7. CDR3: CASSQQGAYGYTF. The CDR3 region has the DNA TGTGCCAGCAGCCAGCAGGGGGCGTACGGCTACACCTTC.

The chain combines TRBV7-9 with TRBJ2-1, with TRBD1 identical over 7 bases. J lost 7 bases, V lost 5 bases, and 5 bases had no gene match. The CDR3 covers 13 residues. From germline, CDR1 is SEHNR and CDR2 FQNEAQ (reference sequence). CDR3 coding DNA: TGTGCCAGCAGCCCCGGGACAGCGAATGAGCAGTTCTTC. Its translation: CASSPGTANEQFF.

In this sample, this clone turned up once. V gene TRBV2 combines with J gene TRBJ2-1; 11 bases align to TRBD1. The length of the CDR3 is 14 residues. Looked up from germline, CDR1 is SNHLY and CDR2 is FYNNEI. With 3 bases clipped from V and 5 bases from J, the junction kept 0 bases outside the gene matches. This CDR3 is CASSEDRGHNEQFF. DNA of the CDR3: TGTGCCAGCAGTGAGGACAGGGGGCACAATGAGCAGTTCTTC.

This chain uses TRBV19 with TRBJ1-4, with 9 bases matching TRBD1. The V and J ends lost 5 bases and 6 bases, in that order; junction bases with no gene match: 4. The germline V gene encodes CDR1 LNHDA and CDR2 SQIVND (reference sequence). The CDR3 consists of 14 residues. CDR3 DNA: TGTGCCAGTAGTCCCGGGACAGGGTATGAAAAACTGTTTTTT. It specifies CASSPGTGYEKLFF.

The V gene is TRBV15, the J gene TRBJ2-7; D is ambiguous. Germline loops: CDR1 LNHNV, CDR2 YYDKDF (reference sequence). Between the trimmed V and J ends, which lost 1 base and 5 bases, there was a span of 9 bases. The CDR3 has 13 amino acids. CDR3 loop: CATSRAHSNEQYF. The DNA for the CDR3 is TGTGCCACCAGCAGAGCCCACTCGAACGAGCAGTACTTC.

J is TRBJ1-4 and V is TRBV4-1; D is perhaps TRBD1 (6 bases). The V and J ends lost 2 bases and 7 bases respectively, with 14 bases between them. Looked up from germline, CDR1 is MGHRA and CDR2 is YSYEKL. The CDR3 spans 15 residues. CDR3 sequence: CASSQSGTSIEKLFF. The CDR3 nucleotides are TGCGCCAGCAGCCAATCCGGGACAAGCATTGAAAAACTGTTTTTT.

The V call is TRBV24-1, the J call TRBJ1-5; a possible D gene is TRBD1 (5 bases). Germline V CDR1 and CDR2: KGHDR, SFDVKD. The V end lost 5 bases, the J end lost 6 bases, and 13 bases lay between the germline ends. The CDR3 contains 14 residues. The CDR3 is CATSGPGGTQPQHF. The CDR3 nucleotides read TGTGCCACCAGTGGCCCGGGGGGGACTCAGCCCCAGCATTTT.

This clone was counted a few times. The chain joins TRBV9 to TRBJ2-2; 8 nucleotides agree with TRBD2. The length of the CDR3 is 17 residues. With 1 base clipped from V and 1 base from J, the junction kept 6 bases outside the gene matches. The germline V gene encodes CDR1 SGDLS and CDR2 YYNGEE. CDR3 coding DNA: TGTGCCAGCAGCGTAAGGATCCGGGAGGGGAACACCGGGGAGCTGTTTTTT. Translated: CASSVRIREGNTGELFF.

The rearrangement uses TRBV30 and TRBJ2-1; 11 bases line up with TRBD2. Germline V gene lookup returns CDR1 GTSNPN and CDR2 SVGIG (reference sequence). The CDR3 has 13 residues. The CDR3 spells CGVSGRDLNEQFF. CDR3 sequence (DNA): TGTGGGGTTAGCGGGAGGGACCTCAATGAGCAGTTCTTC.

The gene calls are TRBV13 and TRBJ2-5; 9 bases fit TRBD2. The V segment lost 8 bases and the J segment 5 bases; nucleotides outside the gene matches: 9. This CDR3 comprises 14 residues. In germline, CDR1 is PRHDT, CDR2 FYEKMQ (reference sequence). CDR3: CASSSGTSFETQYF. The CDR3 nucleotides are TGTGCCAGCTCATCCGGGACTAGCTTTGAGACCCAGTACTTC. The variable domain in full, with the rest retrieved from reference TRBV13 and TRBJ2-5, is AAGVIQSPRHLIKEKRETATLKCYPIPRHDTVYWYQQGPGQDPQFLISFYEKMQSDKGSIPDRFSAQQFSDYHSELNMSSLELGDSALYFCASSSGTSFETQYFGPGTRLLVL.

This chain's CDR3 is CASRDFYNSPLHF. The DNA of the CDR3 is TGTGCCAGCAGGGACTTCTATAATTCACCCCTCCACTTT. The genes are TRBV28 and TRBJ1-6; D ambiguous. Germline V CDR1 and CDR2: MDHEN, SYDVKM. The CDR3 totals 13 residues. The V end was cut by 6 bases, the J end by 3 bases, with 6 bases between. Full variable domain (remainder filled in from reference TRBV28 and TRBJ1-6): DVKVTQSSRYLVKRTGEKVFLECVQDMDHENMFWYRQDPGLGLRLIYFSYDVKMKEKGDIPEGYSVSREKKERFSLILESASTNQTSMYLCASRDFYNSPLHFGNGTRLTVT.

The chain employs TRBV7-3 and TRBJ2-3, with 9 bases matching TRBD1. CDR1 is SGHTA, CDR2 FQGTGA, per germline. V dropped 6 bases and J dropped 4; count of bases not matched to a gene: 17. The CDR3 is made up of 18 amino acids. The CDR3 loop reads CASSRGRTGTGSPDTQYF. CDR3 bases: TGTGCCAGCAGTCGGGGAAGGACCGGGACAGGGTCCCCAGATACGCAGTATTTT.

The J gene is TRBJ1-2, the V gene TRBV7-9; no clear D. This CDR3 region has 14 residues. The ends were cut back, 2 bases at V and 6 bases at J, with 13 bases in the middle. In germline, CDR1 is SEHNR, CDR2 FQNEAQ (reference sequence). The CDR3 sequence: CASSLSGVRHGYTF. The CDR3, as DNA: TGTGCCAGCAGCTTAAGCGGGGTACGGCATGGCTACACCTTC.

In regard to this clone: Other DNA sequences in the sample encode the same CDR3. V gene TRBV28 combines with J gene TRBJ1-3, with D possibly TRBD1 on 6 matching bases. Germline V lookup: CDR1 MDHEN, CDR2 SYDVKM. V was trimmed by 2 bases and J by 3 bases, leaving 8 bases between them. The CDR3 length is 14 residues. The CDR3 loop is CASSLGGSGNTIYF. Written as DNA, the CDR3 is TGTGCCAGCAGTTTAGGGGGCAGTGGAAACACCATATATTTT. The variable domain in full, completed from reference TRBV28 and TRBJ1-3, reads DVKVTQSSRYLVKRTGEKVFLECVQDMDHENMFWYRQDPGLGLRLIYFSYDVKMKEKGDIPEGYSVSREKKERFSLILESASTNQTSMYLCASSLGGSGNTIYFGEGSWLTVV.

V gene TRBV4-1 combines with J gene TRBJ1-1; D call uncertain. The ends were cut back, 0 bases at V and 0 bases at J, with 8 bases in the middle. CDR3 length equals 15 residues. CDR1 is MGHRA, CDR2 YSYEKL, per germline. The chain's CDR3 is CASSQEYVVNTEAFF. For the CDR3, the DNA is TGCGCCAGCAGCCAAGAGTATGTAGTGAACACTGAAGCTTTCTTT.

In regard to this clone: The same CDR3 is also encoded by other DNA sequences in this sample. The chain recombines TRBV2 with TRBJ2-1, with 7 bases that match TRBD2. CDR1 and CDR2 from the germline V gene are SNHLY and FYNNEI. The CDR3 is 14 amino acids. Trimming removed 4 bases from V and 2 bases from J; junction bases left unmatched: 2. CDR3 in DNA: TGTGCCAGCAGTGGAAGCGGGGCCTACAATGAGCAGTTCTTC. Its translation is CASSGSGAYNEQFF.

V and J are TRBV28 and TRBJ1-2; 7 positions match TRBD1. The germline CDR1 and CDR2 sequences are MDHEN and SYDVKM. The CDR3 extends over 15 amino acids. The V and J ends lost 5 bases and 3 bases, in that order; junction bases with no gene match: 9. CDR3 DNA sequence: TGTGCCAGCAGTCCCCTCAGGGGGAGGTACTATGGCTACACCTTC. Encoded protein: CASSPLRGRYYGYTF.